The text below deals with one TCR beta chain. The sample originates from a study of somatic mutations in cytotoxic T cells in rheumatoid arthritis. Germline V gives CDR1 SGHAT, CDR2 FQNNGV. Trimming left V 6 bases short and J 4 bases short, with 4 bases between. This CDR3 is built from 11 residues. This table comes from immunoSEQ multiplex PCR, and its TCRdb copy is limited to in-frame clones, with some not included. The sample has 20,000 to 25,000 clones; roughly 86% are singletons. The sample consisted of CD8+ T cells sorted from blood. This receptor was taken from a woman in her fifties or sixties in good health. V is TRBV11-2 and J is TRBJ1-5, with no clear D. CDR3 sequence: CASRRNQPQHF. The CDR3 DNA is TGTGCCAGCAGGCGAAATCAGCCCCAGCATTTT.